The rows below give T cell receptor beta chains drawn from one sample of a study of blood T cell repertoires in COVID-19. Data came from immunoSEQ multiplex PCR; TCRdb stores just in-frame clones and leaves some out. The sample includes 200,000 to 250,000 clones, roughly nine tenths seen only once; the top ten take approximately 6.2%. The sequencing input was peripheral blood. Every receptor here comes from a man in his sixties with acute or convalescent COVID-19. The CDR3 runs from the conserved cysteine through the conserved F or W.

TRBV30	TRBJ1-2	CAWTGAGVGYTF
TRBV3-1/TRBV3-2	TRBJ2-7	CASSPEAFSYEQYF
TRBV7-3	TRBJ2-1	CASSLTVSEQFF
TRBV28	TRBJ1-2	CASRQSGSGTGDGYTF
TRBV20-1	TRBJ1-1	CSASKDRVLNTEAFF
TRBV2	TRBJ1-1	CASRGSMDRAAAFF
TRBV19	TRBJ2-2	CATTLANANTGELFF
TRBV6-2/TRBV6-3	TRBJ2-2	CASSRTGTGNTGELFF
TRBV4-1	TRBJ2-3	CASSPGTGSTDTQYF
TRBV7-9	TRBJ1-4	CASSSRQGFEKLFF
TRBV7-8	TRBJ1-4	CASSWIGSREFGEKLFF
TRBV18	TRBJ2-7	CASSPGQGAYEQYF
TRBV19	TRBJ2-3	CATDRGGDTQYF
TRBV15	TRBJ2-5	CATSRGGQGETQYF
TRBV27	TRBJ2-5	CASRELAGGLETQYF
TRBV2	TRBJ2-1	CASSSSPTSGRWVHNEQFF
TRBV19	TRBJ2-1	CASSTPSGEQFF
TRBV4-2	TRBJ1-2	CASSQGDGRDGYTF
TRBV30	TRBJ1-1	CAWSVLPNTEAFF
TRBV28	TRBJ2-3	CASSLWTSGSTDTQYF
TRBV5-6	TRBJ1-1	CASSLDQGAVFVEAFF
TRBV5-6	TRBJ2-7	CASRGQGRTYEQYF
TRBV7-6	TRBJ2-2	CASSALAPTGANTGELFF
TRBV30	TRBJ1-4	CAWRDRDRGKEKLFF
TRBV29-1	TRBJ2-7	CSGMTGTGQGEQYF
TRBV30	TRBJ1-1	CAWSPDSDTEAFF
TRBV6-5	TRBJ1-3	CASSYRGLTPGNTIYF
TRBV6-2/TRBV6-3	TRBJ1-2	CASTPDRGHGYTF
TRBV6-5	TRBJ1-1	CATGTGMNTEAFF
TRBV7-3	TRBJ2-5	CASSPDRGLGETQYF
TRBV11-3	TRBJ1-2	CASSLNSGHENYGYTF
TRBV28	TRBJ1-5	CASTLGVLPNQPQHF
TRBV28	TRBJ1-5	CASSLQVDQPQHF
TRBV11-2	TRBJ2-7	CASSFRLAGAGEQYF
TRBV6-5	TRBJ2-7	CASSRYEQYF
TRBV18	TRBJ2-7	CASSQDRVSYEQYF
TRBV19	TRBJ1-5	CASSIDRDQPQHF
TRBV6-5	TRBJ1-6	CASSYGRDPRYSPLHF
TRBV12-5	TRBJ2-3	CASGLLSVTSTDTQYF
TRBV11-2	TRBJ1-6	CASSLVSGENSPLHF
TRBV9	TRBJ1-1	CASSVTDMNTEAFF
TRBV29-1	TRBJ2-5	CSVVRGPYQETQYF
TRBV19	TRBJ2-5	CASSMGLQETQYF
TRBV7-2	TRBJ2-3	CASKAGGVADTQYF
TRBV28	TRBJ2-7	CASTGLAPYEQYF